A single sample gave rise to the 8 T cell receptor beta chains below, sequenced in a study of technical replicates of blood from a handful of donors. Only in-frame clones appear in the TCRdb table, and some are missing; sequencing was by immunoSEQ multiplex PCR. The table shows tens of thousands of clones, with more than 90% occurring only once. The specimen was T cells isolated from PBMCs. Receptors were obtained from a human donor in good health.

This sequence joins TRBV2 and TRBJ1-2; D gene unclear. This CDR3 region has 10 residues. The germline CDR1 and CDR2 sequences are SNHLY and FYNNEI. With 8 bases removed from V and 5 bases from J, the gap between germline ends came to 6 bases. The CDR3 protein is CASFTYGYTF. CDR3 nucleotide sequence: TGTGCCAGCTTCACTTATGGCTACACCTTC.

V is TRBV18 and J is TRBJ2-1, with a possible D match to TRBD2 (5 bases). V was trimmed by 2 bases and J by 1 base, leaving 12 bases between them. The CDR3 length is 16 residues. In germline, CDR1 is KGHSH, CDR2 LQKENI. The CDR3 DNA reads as TGTGCCAGCTCACCAACAGAGGGATCTTCCTACAATGAGCAGTTCTTC. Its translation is CASSPTEGSSYNEQFF.

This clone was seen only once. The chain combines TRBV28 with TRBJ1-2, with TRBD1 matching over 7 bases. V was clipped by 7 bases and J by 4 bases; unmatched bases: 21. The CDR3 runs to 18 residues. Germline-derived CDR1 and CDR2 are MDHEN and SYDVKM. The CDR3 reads CASKGALSQGGEAYGYTF. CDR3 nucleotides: TGTGCCAGCAAGGGCGCCTTGTCTCAGGGGGGAGAGGCCTATGGCTACACCTTC.

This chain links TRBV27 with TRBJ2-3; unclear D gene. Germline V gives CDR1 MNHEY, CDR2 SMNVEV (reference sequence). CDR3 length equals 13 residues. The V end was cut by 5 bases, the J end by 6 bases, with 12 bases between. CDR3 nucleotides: TGTGCCAGCAGTAACATCTTAACGGATACGCAGTATTTT. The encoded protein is CASSNILTDTQYF.

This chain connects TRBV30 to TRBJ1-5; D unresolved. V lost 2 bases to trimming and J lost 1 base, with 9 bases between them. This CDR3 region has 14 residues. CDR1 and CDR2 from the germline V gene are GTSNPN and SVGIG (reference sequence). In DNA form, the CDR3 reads TGTGCCTGGAGTACGAGAGGGAGCAATCAGCCCCAGCATTTT. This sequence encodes CAWSTRGSNQPQHF.

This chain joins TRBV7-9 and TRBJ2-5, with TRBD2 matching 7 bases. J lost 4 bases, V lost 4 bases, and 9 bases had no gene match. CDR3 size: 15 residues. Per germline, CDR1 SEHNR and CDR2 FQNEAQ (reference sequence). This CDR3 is CASSSQGLDRETQYF. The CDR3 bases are TGTGCCAGCAGCTCCCAAGGACTAGATCGAGAGACCCAGTACTTC.

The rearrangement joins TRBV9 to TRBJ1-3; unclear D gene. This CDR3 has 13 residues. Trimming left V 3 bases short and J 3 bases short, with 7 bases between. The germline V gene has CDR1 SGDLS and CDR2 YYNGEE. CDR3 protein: CASSEPNGNTIYF. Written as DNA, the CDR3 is TGTGCCAGCAGCGAGCCTAATGGAAACACCATATATTTT.

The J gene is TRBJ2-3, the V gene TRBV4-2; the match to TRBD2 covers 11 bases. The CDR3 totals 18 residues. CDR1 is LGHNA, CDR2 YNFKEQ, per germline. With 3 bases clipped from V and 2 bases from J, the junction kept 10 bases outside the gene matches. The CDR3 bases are TGTGCCAGCAGCCACCCTTTGGGACTAGCGGAGCCCACAGATACGCAGTATTTT. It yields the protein CASSHPLGLAEPTDTQYF.